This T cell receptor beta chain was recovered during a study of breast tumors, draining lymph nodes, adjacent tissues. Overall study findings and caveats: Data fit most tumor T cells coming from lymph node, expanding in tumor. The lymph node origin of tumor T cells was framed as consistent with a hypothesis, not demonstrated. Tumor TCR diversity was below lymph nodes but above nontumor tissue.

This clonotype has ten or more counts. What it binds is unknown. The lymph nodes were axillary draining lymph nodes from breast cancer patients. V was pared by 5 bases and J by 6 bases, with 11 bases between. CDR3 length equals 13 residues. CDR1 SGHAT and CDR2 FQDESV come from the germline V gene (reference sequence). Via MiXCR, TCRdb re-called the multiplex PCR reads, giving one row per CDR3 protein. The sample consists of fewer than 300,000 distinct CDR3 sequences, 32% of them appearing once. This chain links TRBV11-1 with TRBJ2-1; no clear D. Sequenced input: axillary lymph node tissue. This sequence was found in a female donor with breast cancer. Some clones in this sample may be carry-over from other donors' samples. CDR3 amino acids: CASSDSPGNEQFF. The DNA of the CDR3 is TGTGCCAGCAGCGACTCTCCCGGCAATGAGCAGTTCTTC.